Listed here is a single T cell receptor (beta chain). The trim removed 3 bases at V and 5 bases at J, leaving 8 bases unmatched. The germline CDR1 and CDR2 sequences are KGHSH and LQKENI. CDR3 length equals 15 residues. The data stem from a study of identical twins. TCRdb itself ran the 5' RACE reads through MiXCR, one entry per CDR3 protein. The sample lists fewer than 500,000 distinct CDR3 sequences, 20% to 25% occurring once. In addition, the sample was reused for a study of T cells expressing NK-cell markers. That investigation notes: It was from sorted CD3+CD56+NKG2C+, CD3+CD56+NKG2C- and CD3+CD56-NKG2C+ T cells that TCR beta repertoires came.

Sequencing input: CD4+ T cells sorted from blood. This TCR derives from a young woman in good health. The V call is TRBV18, the J call TRBJ1-2; 8 nucleotides align to TRBD1. The CDR3 bases are TGTGCCAGCTCACCCTCCAGGGGGCTAGGGTATGGCTACACCTTC. Translated: CASSPSRGLGYGYTF.